One T cell receptor beta chain is described in this entry. Some clones are missing from TCRdb's copy, which holds only in-frame ones; the method was immunoSEQ multiplex PCR. Found here are 250,000 to 300,000 clones, more than 70% of them singletons; the top ten hold roughly 6.9%. The data were obtained in a study of blood T cell repertoires in COVID-19. CDR3 length equals 13 residues. After removal of 6 bases from V and 3 bases from J, the junction contained 4 bases not matched to a gene. Per the germline V gene, CDR1 is MDHEN and CDR2 is SYDVKM. This rearrangement joins TRBV28 to TRBJ1-1; 7 nucleotides match TRBD1. Specimen: peripheral blood. The source is a woman under 40 who had recovered from COVID-19. The CDR3 region is CASSLDRHTEAFF. The DNA for the CDR3 is TGTGCCAGCAGCCTGGACAGGCACACTGAAGCTTTCTTT.